This T cell receptor beta chain came from a study of low-dose radiotherapy and immunotherapy resistance in tumors. The time point here: after trial treatment. As for treatment: LDRT plus nivolumab, ipilimumab, low-dose cyclophosphamide and aspirin (RACIN trial). The CDR3 covers 15 residues. Germline CDR1 SGHVS, CDR2 FQNEAQ. V shed 1 base and J shed 0 bases, with 7 bases lying between them. In this sample, this clonotype turned up many times. Alpha- and beta-chain coverage of first-strand cDNA came from TRAV- and TRBV-specific primers. For amplifying TCRs, the PCR ran for 15 to 20 cycles with Phusion, which was used together with a constant-region primer and the adapter on the V primers. TCRdb reprocessed the reads with MiXCR, giving one entry per CDR3 protein. This table has some 40,000 distinct CDR3 sequences, around 20% appearing once.

The TCR comes from a female donor with ovarian cancer. This sample comprised PBMCs, obtained after low-dose radiotherapy plus immunotherapy. This sequence joins TRBV7-8 and TRBJ2-1, with a tentative D call TRBD2 (5 bases). CDR3 in DNA: TGTGCCAGCAGCTTAGTAGCGAGCTCCTACAATGAGCAGTTCTTC. Translation gives CASSLVASSYNEQFF. The full variable domain, in which reference TRBV7-8 and TRBJ2-1 provide the parts outside the CDR3, is GAGVSQSPRYKVAKRGQDVALRCDPISGHVSLFWYQQALGQGPEFLTYFQNEAQLDKSGLPSDRFFAERPEGSVSTLKIQRTQQEDSAVYLCASSLVASSYNEQFFGPGTRLTVL.